Following are 5 T cell receptor beta chains from one sample sequenced in a study of blood T cell repertoires in COVID-19. Sequencing was performed with immunoSEQ multiplex PCR; in TCRdb, only in-frame clones are kept and a portion is missing. Of approximately 96,000 clones listed, 90% to 95% are singletons. What was sequenced was peripheral blood. These receptors originate from a human donor with active COVID-19. The donor label of this sample is uncertain.

The V and J genes are TRBV13 and TRBJ1-2; TRBD1 matches 7 bases. The CDR3 covers 15 residues. Germline values: CDR1 PRHDT, CDR2 FYEKMQ (reference sequence). The V segment lost 2 bases and the J segment 5 bases; nucleotides outside the gene matches: 8. The CDR3 nucleotides are TGTGCCAGCAGCTTACAACGGGACAGAGGTTATGGCTACACCTTC. Translating gives CASSLQRDRGYGYTF. Filled out from reference TRBV13 and TRBJ1-2, the complete variable domain reads AAGVIQSPRHLIKEKRETATLKCYPIPRHDTVYWYQQGPGQDPQFLISFYEKMQSDKGSIPDRFSAQQFSDYHSELNMSSLELGDSALYFCASSLQRDRGYGYTFGSGTRLTVV.

This clone occurred once. The CDR3 loop is CASSFPDSEQYF. In DNA form, the CDR3 reads TGTGCCAGCAGTTTCCCGGACAGCGAGCAGTACTTC. The chain uses TRBV28 and TRBJ2-7; D is possibly TRBD1 (6 bases). The CDR3 is made up of 12 amino acids. The germline V gene encodes CDR1 MDHEN and CDR2 SYDVKM. Between the trimmed V and J ends, which lost 3 bases and 6 bases, there was a span of 9 bases.

The CDR3 region has the DNA TGTGCCAGTCGTCGACAGGGTGAAGCTTTCTTT. It is translated as CASRRQGEAFF. The chain combines TRBV19 with TRBJ1-1, with 7 bases identical to TRBD1. The CDR3 totals 11 residues. Germline CDR1 is LNHDA and CDR2 is SQIVND (reference sequence). V lost 8 bases, J lost 7 bases, and 4 bases stayed unmatched.

V gene TRBV6-2 or TRBV6-3 combines with J gene TRBJ1-1; TRBD1 is a possible D gene (6 bases). V was clipped by 7 bases and J by 3 bases, with 15 bases between them. This CDR3 comprises 14 residues. Germline V gene lookup returns CDR1 MNHEY and CDR2 SVGEGT. CDR3 nucleotides: TGTGCCAGCACCCCCGGGACACCGCACACTGAAGCTTTCTTT. Encoded protein: CASTPGTPHTEAFF.

The sample holds one count of this clone. The CDR3 sequence is CASSFRTGWDTGELFF. CDR3 sequence (DNA): TGTGCCAGCAGTTTCCGGACAGGGTGGGACACCGGGGAGCTGTTTTTT. The chain is built from TRBV6-2 or TRBV6-3 and TRBJ2-2, with 8 bases fitting TRBD1. The CDR3 totals 16 residues. The junction had 7 bases not matched to a gene; V was cut back by 4 bases and J by 3 bases. Germline CDR1 MNHEY, CDR2 SVGEGT.